This T cell receptor (beta chain) was found in a study of cytomegalovirus exposure and HLA in healthy donors. Unmatched junction bases numbered 6, after V lost 4 bases and J lost 4 bases. CDR1 is MNHEY and CDR2 is SMNVEV in the germline V gene (reference sequence). CDR3 length: 16 amino acids. General study points: Previous analysis showed most TCR beta V segments were productive about 90% or about 30% of the time.

Details on this clone: The antigen is undetermined.

The PCR contained 60 Vbeta and 13 Jbeta primers. TCRdb's table, derived via immunoSEQ multiplex PCR, lists solely in-frame clones and lacks some. The sample contains some 120,000 clones, about 80% of which appear only once. Sequenced sample: PBMCs. The chain has TRBV27 and TRBJ2-2, with TRBD2 identical over 10 bases. This receptor was taken from a human donor in good health. Written as DNA, the CDR3 is TGTGCCAGCAGTTCCTTAGCGGGGGGCGGCACCGGGGAGCTGTTTTTT. It yields the protein CASSSLAGGGTGELFF.